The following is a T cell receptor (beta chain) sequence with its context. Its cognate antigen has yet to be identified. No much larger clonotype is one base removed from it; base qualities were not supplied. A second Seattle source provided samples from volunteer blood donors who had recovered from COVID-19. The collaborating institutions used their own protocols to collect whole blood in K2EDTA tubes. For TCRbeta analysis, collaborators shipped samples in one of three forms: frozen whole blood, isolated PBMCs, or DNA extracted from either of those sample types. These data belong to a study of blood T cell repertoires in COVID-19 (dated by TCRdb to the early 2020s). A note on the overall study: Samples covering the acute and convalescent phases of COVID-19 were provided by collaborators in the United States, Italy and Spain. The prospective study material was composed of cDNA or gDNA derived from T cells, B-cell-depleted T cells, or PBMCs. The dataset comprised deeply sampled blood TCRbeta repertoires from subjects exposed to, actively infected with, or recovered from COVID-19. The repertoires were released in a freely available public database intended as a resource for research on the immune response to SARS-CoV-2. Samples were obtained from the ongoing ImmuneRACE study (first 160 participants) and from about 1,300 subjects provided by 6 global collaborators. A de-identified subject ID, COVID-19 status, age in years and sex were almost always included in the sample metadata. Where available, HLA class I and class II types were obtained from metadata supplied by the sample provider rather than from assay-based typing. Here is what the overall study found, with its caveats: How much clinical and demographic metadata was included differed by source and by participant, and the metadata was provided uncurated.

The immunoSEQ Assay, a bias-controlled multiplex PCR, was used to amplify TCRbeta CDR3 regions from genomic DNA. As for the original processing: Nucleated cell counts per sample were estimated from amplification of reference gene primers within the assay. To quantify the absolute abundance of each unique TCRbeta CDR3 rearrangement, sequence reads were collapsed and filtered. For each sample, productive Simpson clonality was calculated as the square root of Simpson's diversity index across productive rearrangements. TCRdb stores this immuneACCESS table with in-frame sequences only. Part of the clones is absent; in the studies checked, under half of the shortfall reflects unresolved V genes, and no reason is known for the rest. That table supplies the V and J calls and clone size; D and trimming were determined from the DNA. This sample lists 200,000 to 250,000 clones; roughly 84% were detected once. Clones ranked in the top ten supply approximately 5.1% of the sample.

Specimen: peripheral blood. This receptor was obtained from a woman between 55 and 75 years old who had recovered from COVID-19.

The CDR3 has the sequence CASSVLAAGTDTQYF. Read as DNA, the sequence is TGTGCCAGCAGTGTCCTAGCGGCGGGTACAGATACGCAGTATTTT. Here the chain combines TRBV2 and TRBJ2-3; 7 central bases correspond to TRBD2. Counted from cysteine to phenylalanine, this CDR3 has 15 amino acids. Of all the DNA, just the CDR3 is kept, 45 bases in frame from base 1. According to the germline V gene, CDR1 reads SNHLY and CDR2 reads FYNNEI. V is pruned by 4 bases and J by 3 bases, leaving 7 bases of the junction without a gene match.